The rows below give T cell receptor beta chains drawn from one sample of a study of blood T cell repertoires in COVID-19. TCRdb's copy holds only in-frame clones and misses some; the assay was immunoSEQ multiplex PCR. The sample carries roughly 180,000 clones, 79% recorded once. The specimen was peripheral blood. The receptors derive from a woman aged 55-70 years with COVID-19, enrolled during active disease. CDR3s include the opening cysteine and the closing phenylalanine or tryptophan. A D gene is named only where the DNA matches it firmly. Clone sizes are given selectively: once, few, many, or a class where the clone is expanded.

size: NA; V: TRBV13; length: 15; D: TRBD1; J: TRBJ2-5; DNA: TGTGCCAGCAGCTTAGGCCGAACAGGGGGAAAGACCCAGTACTTC; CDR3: CASSLGRTGGKTQYF
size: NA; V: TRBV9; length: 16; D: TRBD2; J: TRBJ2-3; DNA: TGTGCCAGCAGCGCCACTAGCGGGAGGTTGACAGATACGCAGTATTTT; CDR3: CASSATSGRLTDTQYF
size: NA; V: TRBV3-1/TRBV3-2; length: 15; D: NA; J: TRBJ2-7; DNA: TGTGCCAGCAGCCAAGAGGGGCGGGGAACCTACGAGCAGTACTTC; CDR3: CASSQEGRGTYEQYF
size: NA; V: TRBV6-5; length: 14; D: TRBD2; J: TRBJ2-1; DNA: TGTGCCAGCGCCCTAGCGGCCCACTACAATGAGCAGTTCTTC; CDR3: CASALAAHYNEQFF
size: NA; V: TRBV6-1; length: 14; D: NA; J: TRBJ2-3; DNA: TGTGCCAGCAGTGATGGAGACGGCACAGATACGCAGTATTTT; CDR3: CASSDGDGTDTQYF
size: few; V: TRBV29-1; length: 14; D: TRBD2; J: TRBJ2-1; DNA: TGCAGCGTCACTAGCGCTAGCTCCTACAATGAGCAGTTCTTC; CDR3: CSVTSASSYNEQFF
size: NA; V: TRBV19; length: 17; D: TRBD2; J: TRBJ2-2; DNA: TGTGCCAGTAGTACCGGACTAGCGGGAGGTAGTCCGGGGGAGCTGTTTTTT; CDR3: CASSTGLAGGSPGELFF
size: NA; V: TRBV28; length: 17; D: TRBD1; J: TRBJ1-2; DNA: TGTGCCAGCAGTTCCCCGGGACAGGGAGGTCTTTACTATGGCTACACCTTC; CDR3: CASSSPGQGGLYYGYTF
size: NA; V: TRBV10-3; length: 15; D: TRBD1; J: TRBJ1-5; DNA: TGTGCCATCAGTGAGTCGACAGGGGGCAATCAGCCCCAGCATTTT; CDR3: CAISESTGGNQPQHF
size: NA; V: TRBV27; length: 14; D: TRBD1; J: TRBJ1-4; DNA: TGTGCCAGCAGTTATTCAGGGGGCCGTGAAAAACTGTTTTTT; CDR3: CASSYSGGREKLFF
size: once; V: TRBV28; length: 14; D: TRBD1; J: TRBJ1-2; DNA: TGTGCCAGCAGAAGCGGTGGGACAGGATATGGCTACACCTTC; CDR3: CASRSGGTGYGYTF
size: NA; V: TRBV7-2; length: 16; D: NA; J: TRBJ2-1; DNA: TGTGCCAGCAGCTCCAACCCAGGGAACTCCTACAATGAGCAGTTCTTC; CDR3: CASSSNPGNSYNEQFF
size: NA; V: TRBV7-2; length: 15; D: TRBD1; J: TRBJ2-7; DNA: TGTGCCAGCAGCTTCGCGGGACAGGGCTCCTACGAGCAGTACTTC; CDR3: CASSFAGQGSYEQYF
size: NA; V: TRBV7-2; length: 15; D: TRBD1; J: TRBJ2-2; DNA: TGTGCCAGCAGGGCAGGGGGCAGGGGCACCGGGGAGCTGTTTTTT; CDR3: CASRAGGRGTGELFF
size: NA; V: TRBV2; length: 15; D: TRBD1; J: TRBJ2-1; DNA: TGTGCCAGCAGTGAAGACGTACAGGGGATAAATGAGCAGTTCTTC; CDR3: CASSEDVQGINEQFF
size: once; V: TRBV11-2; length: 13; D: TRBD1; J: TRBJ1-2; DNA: TGTGCCAGCAGCCCCGGGACAGGGGACGGCTACACCTTC; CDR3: CASSPGTGDGYTF
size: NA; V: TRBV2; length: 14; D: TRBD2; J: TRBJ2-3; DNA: TGTGCCAGGCCGACTAGCGGGGGGACAGATACGCAGTATTTT; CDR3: CARPTSGGTDTQYF
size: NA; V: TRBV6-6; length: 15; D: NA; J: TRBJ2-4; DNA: TGTGCCAGCAGGGGTACTAGAACGGCCAAAAACATTCAGTACTTC; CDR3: CASRGTRTAKNIQYF
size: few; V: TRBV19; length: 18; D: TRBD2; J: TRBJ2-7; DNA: TGTGCCAGTAGTAGGGTTAGGACTAGCGGGAGGCACACCTACGAGCAGTACTTC; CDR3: CASSRVRTSGRHTYEQYF
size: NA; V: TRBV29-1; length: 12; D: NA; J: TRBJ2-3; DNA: TGCAGCGTTGCTCTGACTGGGGATACGCAGTATTTT; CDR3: CSVALTGDTQYF
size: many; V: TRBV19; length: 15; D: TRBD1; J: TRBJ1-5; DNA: TGTGCCAGTACGCGGACAGGGGCGTTCAATCAGCCCCAGCATTTT; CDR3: CASTRTGAFNQPQHF
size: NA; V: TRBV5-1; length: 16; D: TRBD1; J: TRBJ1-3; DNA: TGCGCCAGCAGCTCCAGTGGTCAGGGGGCGGGAAACACCATATATTTT; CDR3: CASSSSGQGAGNTIYF
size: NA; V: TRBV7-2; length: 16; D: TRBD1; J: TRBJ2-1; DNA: TGTGCCAGCAGCTTAGACCTCACCAACAGGGGAGATGAGCAGTTCTTC; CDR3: CASSLDLTNRGDEQFF
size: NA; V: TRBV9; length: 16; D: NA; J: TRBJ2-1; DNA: TGTGCCAGCAGCGTAGACCCGACTGAGGGCCATGAGCGGCAGTTCTTC; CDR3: CASSVDPTEGHERQFF
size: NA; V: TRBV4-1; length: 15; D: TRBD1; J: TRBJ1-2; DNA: TGCGCCAGCAGCCAAGAGGGAGACAGGGTATATGGCTACACCTTC; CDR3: CASSQEGDRVYGYTF
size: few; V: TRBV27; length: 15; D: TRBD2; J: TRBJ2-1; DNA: TGTGCCAGCAGTTGGGGCGGGACTACGGGCAATGAGCAGTTCTTC; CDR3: CASSWGGTTGNEQFF
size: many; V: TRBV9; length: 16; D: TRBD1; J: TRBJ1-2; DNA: TGTGCCAGCAGCGTCTTTGACAGGGGTGGCAACTATGGCTACACCTTC; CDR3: CASSVFDRGGNYGYTF
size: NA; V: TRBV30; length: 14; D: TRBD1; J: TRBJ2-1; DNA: TGTGCCTGGAAACCGGGACAGCCGGTCGGTGAGCAGTTCTTC; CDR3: CAWKPGQPVGEQFF
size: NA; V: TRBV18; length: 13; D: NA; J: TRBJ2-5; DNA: TGTGCCAGCTCACCGGGGAGCCTAGAGACCCAGTACTTC; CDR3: CASSPGSLETQYF
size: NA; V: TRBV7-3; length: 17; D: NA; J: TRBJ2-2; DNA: TGTGCCAGCAGCTTAATGGGTCAGCGATCGAACACCGGGGAGCTGTTTTTT; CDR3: CASSLMGQRSNTGELFF
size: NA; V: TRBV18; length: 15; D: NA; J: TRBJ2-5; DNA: TGTGCCAGCTCACCACAGCAGGGTCAGCAAGAGACCCAGTACTTC; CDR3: CASSPQQGQQETQYF
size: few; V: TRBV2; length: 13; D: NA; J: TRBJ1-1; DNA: TGTGCCAGCATGTCCTACCGTAACACTGAAGCTTTCTTT; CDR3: CASMSYRNTEAFF
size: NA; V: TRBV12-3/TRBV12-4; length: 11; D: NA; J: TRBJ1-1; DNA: TGTGCCAGCAGTTCCCTACCTGAAGCTTTCTTT; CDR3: CASSSLPEAFF
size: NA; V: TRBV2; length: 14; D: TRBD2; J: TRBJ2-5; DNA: TGTGCCAGCAGGGGACTAGTCGCGGGCCCGACCCAGTACTTC; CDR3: CASRGLVAGPTQYF
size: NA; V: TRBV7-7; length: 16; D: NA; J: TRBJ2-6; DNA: TGTGCTAGCCCCCTGCGGCAGCGCTGGCCCGTCAACGTCCTGACTTTC; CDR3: CASPLRQRWPVNVLTF
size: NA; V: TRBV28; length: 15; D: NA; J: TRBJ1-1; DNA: TGTGCCAGCAGTCCGGCGGTAGGGGAGGGAACTGAAGCTTTCTTT; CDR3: CASSPAVGEGTEAFF
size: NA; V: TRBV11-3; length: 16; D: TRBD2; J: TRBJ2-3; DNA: TGTGCCAGCAGCTTCGGAGCGGGAGAAGGTGCAGATACGCAGTATTTT; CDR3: CASSFGAGEGADTQYF
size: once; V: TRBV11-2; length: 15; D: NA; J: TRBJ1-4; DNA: TGTGCCAGCAGCCCAGGGTTGACAGTGAATGAAAAACTGTTTTTT; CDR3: CASSPGLTVNEKLFF
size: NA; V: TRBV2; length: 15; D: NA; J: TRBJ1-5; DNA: TGTGCCAGCAGTGAAGCGGCAGGGTGGAATCAGCCCCAGCATTTT; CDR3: CASSEAAGWNQPQHF
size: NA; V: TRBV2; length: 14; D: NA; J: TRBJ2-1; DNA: TGTGCCAGCAGTGACAGACTAGCCTACAATGAGCAGTTCTTC; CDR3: CASSDRLAYNEQFF
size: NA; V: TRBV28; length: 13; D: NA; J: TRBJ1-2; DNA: TGTGCCAGCTGGTCAGGGGCCCGGTCTGGCTACACCTTC; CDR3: CASWSGARSGYTF
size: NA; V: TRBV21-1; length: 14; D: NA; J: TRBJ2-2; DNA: TGTGCCAGCAGCCAGGGACTAATACCCGGGGAGCTGTTTTTT; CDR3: CASSQGLIPGELFF
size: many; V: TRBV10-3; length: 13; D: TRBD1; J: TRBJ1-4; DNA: TGTGCCATCCGGGACAGCCTTAATGAAAAACTGTTTTTT; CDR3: CAIRDSLNEKLFF
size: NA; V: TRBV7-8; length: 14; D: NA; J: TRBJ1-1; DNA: TGTGCCAGCAGCGATATTACGGGGAACACTGAAGCTTTCTTT; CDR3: CASSDITGNTEAFF
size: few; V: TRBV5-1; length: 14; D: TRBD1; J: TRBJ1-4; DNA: TGCGCCAGCAGCTTGGAGGGACAGAATGTCGGGCTGTTTTTT; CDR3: CASSLEGQNVGLFF
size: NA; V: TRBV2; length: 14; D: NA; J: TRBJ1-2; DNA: TGTGCCAGCTTCCTACAACCAGGGATGTATGGCTACACCTTC; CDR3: CASFLQPGMYGYTF
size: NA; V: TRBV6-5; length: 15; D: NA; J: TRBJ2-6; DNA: TGTGCCAGCACCAAAGGGGTTTCTGGGGCCAACGTCCTGACTTTC; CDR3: CASTKGVSGANVLTF
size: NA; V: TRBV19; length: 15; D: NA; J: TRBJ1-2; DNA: TGTGCCAGTAGTACGCAAGGGGAACTTGGCTATGGCTACACCTTC; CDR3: CASSTQGELGYGYTF
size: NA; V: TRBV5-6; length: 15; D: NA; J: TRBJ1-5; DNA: TGTGCCAGCAGCTTGAGGGGGATTCCCAATCAGCCCCAGCATTTT; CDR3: CASSLRGIPNQPQHF